This is a list of T cell receptor beta chains from one sample in a study of blood T cell repertoires in COVID-19. Libraries were prepared by immunoSEQ multiplex PCR; TCRdb keeps only in-frame clonotypes and omits some of them. In the table there are about 160,000 clones, around 85% of which are singletons. The specimen sequenced was peripheral blood. These receptors were collected from a human donor with acute or convalescent COVID-19. The donor label of this sample is uncertain. CDR3s include the opening cysteine and the closing phenylalanine or tryptophan. A D gene is named only where the DNA matches it firmly. The size of a clone is reported for some rows only, either as once, few or many, or as a class for expanded clones.

v_call: TRBV18
d_call: NA
j_call: TRBJ2-7
clone_size: NA
cdr3_length: 12
cdr3_aa: CASSLHRDEQYF
cdr3_nt: TGTGCCAGCTCACTTCACAGGGACGAGCAGTACTTC

v_call: TRBV2
d_call: TRBD1
j_call: TRBJ2-4
clone_size: NA
cdr3_length: 15
cdr3_aa: CASSEALTGRYIQYF
cdr3_nt: TGTGCCAGCAGTGAAGCGTTGACAGGGAGATACATTCAGTACTTC

v_call: TRBV2
d_call: TRBD1
j_call: TRBJ1-3
clone_size: once
cdr3_length: 14
cdr3_aa: CASSERGRGNTIYF
cdr3_nt: TGTGCCAGCAGTGAGAGGGGGCGCGGAAACACCATATATTTT

v_call: TRBV27
d_call: TRBD2
j_call: TRBJ2-2
clone_size: NA
cdr3_length: 17
cdr3_aa: CASSWDTRAGDTGELFF
cdr3_nt: TGTGCCAGCAGCTGGGACACACGAGCGGGGGACACCGGGGAGCTGTTTTTT

v_call: TRBV10-1
d_call: NA
j_call: TRBJ2-2
clone_size: many
cdr3_length: 13
cdr3_aa: CASSGDSSGELFF
cdr3_nt: TGCGCCAGCAGTGGGGACTCATCCGGGGAGCTGTTTTTT

v_call: TRBV4-3
d_call: TRBD1
j_call: TRBJ2-3
clone_size: once
cdr3_length: 22
cdr3_aa: CASSQGWTGSASTRTSTDTQYF
cdr3_nt: TGCGCCAGCAGCCAAGGGTGGACAGGGTCGGCTAGCACGAGGACTAGCACAGATACGCAGTATTTT

v_call: TRBV7-8
d_call: NA
j_call: TRBJ1-1
clone_size: NA
cdr3_length: 15
cdr3_aa: CASSLSWLMNTEAFF
cdr3_nt: TGTGCCAGCAGCCTGAGCTGGTTGATGAACACTGAAGCTTTCTTT

v_call: TRBV3-1/TRBV3-2
d_call: TRBD2
j_call: TRBJ2-4
clone_size: once
cdr3_length: 14
cdr3_aa: CASSAGLGKNIQYF
cdr3_nt: TGTGCCAGTAGTGCGGGACTAGGGAAAAACATTCAGTACTTC

v_call: TRBV2
d_call: NA
j_call: TRBJ1-1
clone_size: few
cdr3_length: 13
cdr3_aa: CASRFQGNTEAFF
cdr3_nt: TGTGCCAGCAGGTTTCAGGGGAACACTGAAGCTTTCTTT

v_call: TRBV12-3/TRBV12-4
d_call: NA
j_call: TRBJ1-2
clone_size: NA
cdr3_length: 12
cdr3_aa: CASRTGGYGYTF
cdr3_nt: TGTGCCAGCAGGACCGGCGGCTATGGCTACACCTTC

v_call: TRBV7-2
d_call: TRBD2
j_call: TRBJ2-5
clone_size: NA
cdr3_length: 17
cdr3_aa: CASSPIHGGALQETQYF
cdr3_nt: TGTGCCAGCAGCCCGATACACGGGGGGGCCCTCCAAGAGACCCAGTACTTC

v_call: TRBV6-5
d_call: NA
j_call: TRBJ1-6
clone_size: NA
cdr3_length: 13
cdr3_aa: CASKGRDFSPLHF
cdr3_nt: TGTGCCAGCAAAGGCAGGGATTTTTCACCCCTCCACTTT

v_call: TRBV7-2
d_call: NA
j_call: TRBJ1-1
clone_size: NA
cdr3_length: 13
cdr3_aa: CASTRREGAEAFF
cdr3_nt: TGTGCCAGCACCCGTAGGGAGGGGGCTGAAGCTTTCTTT

v_call: TRBV27
d_call: NA
j_call: TRBJ1-3
clone_size: once
cdr3_length: 14
cdr3_aa: CASSLAGAGNTIYF
cdr3_nt: TGTGCCAGCAGTTTAGCAGGGGCTGGAAACACCATATATTTT

v_call: TRBV4-3
d_call: TRBD1
j_call: TRBJ1-2
clone_size: once
cdr3_length: 15
cdr3_aa: CASSQDEGGLYGYTF
cdr3_nt: TGCGCCAGCAGCCAAGATGAAGGGGGCCTCTATGGCTACACCTTC

v_call: TRBV5-1
d_call: NA
j_call: TRBJ1-2
clone_size: NA
cdr3_length: 13
cdr3_aa: CASSFGEVYGYTF
cdr3_nt: TGCGCCAGCAGCTTCGGAGAGGTCTATGGCTACACCTTC

v_call: TRBV7-2
d_call: TRBD2
j_call: TRBJ2-2
clone_size: few
cdr3_length: 18
cdr3_aa: CASSKYVSSGAYTGELFF
cdr3_nt: TGTGCCAGCAGCAAGTACGTCTCTAGCGGGGCATACACCGGGGAGCTGTTTTTT

v_call: TRBV3-1/TRBV3-2
d_call: NA
j_call: TRBJ1-3
clone_size: NA
cdr3_length: 15
cdr3_aa: CASSHRGFTGNTIYF
cdr3_nt: TGTGCCAGCAGCCACAGGGGATTCACTGGAAACACCATATATTTT

v_call: TRBV18
d_call: TRBD1
j_call: TRBJ1-6
clone_size: once
cdr3_length: 15
cdr3_aa: CASSADRVGNSPLHF
cdr3_nt: TGTGCCAGCTCAGCAGACAGGGTTGGAAATTCACCCCTCCACTTT

v_call: TRBV5-1
d_call: TRBD1
j_call: TRBJ2-7
clone_size: NA
cdr3_length: 14
cdr3_aa: CASSLEGQAAGQYF
cdr3_nt: TGCGCCAGCAGCTTGGAAGGACAGGCGGCGGGGCAGTACTTC

v_call: TRBV7-9
d_call: NA
j_call: TRBJ2-3
clone_size: NA
cdr3_length: 15
cdr3_aa: CASSLGQRVADTQYF
cdr3_nt: TGTGCCAGCAGCTTAGGACAGAGAGTAGCAGATACGCAGTATTTT

v_call: TRBV3-1/TRBV3-2
d_call: NA
j_call: TRBJ2-3
clone_size: once
cdr3_length: 16
cdr3_aa: CASSQIRGFSTDTQYF
cdr3_nt: TGTGCCAGCAGCCAAATAAGGGGTTTTAGCACAGATACGCAGTATTTT

v_call: TRBV18
d_call: TRBD1
j_call: TRBJ1-1
clone_size: NA
cdr3_length: 15
cdr3_aa: CASSATGGMNTEAFF
cdr3_nt: TGTGCCAGCTCAGCCACAGGGGGCATGAACACTGAAGCTTTCTTT

v_call: TRBV5-1
d_call: TRBD1
j_call: TRBJ1-5
clone_size: NA
cdr3_length: 15
cdr3_aa: CASSEQGMGNQPQHF
cdr3_nt: TGCGCCAGCAGCGAACAGGGGATGGGCAATCAGCCCCAGCATTTT

v_call: TRBV7-9
d_call: TRBD1
j_call: TRBJ1-2
clone_size: NA
cdr3_length: 15
cdr3_aa: CASSSDRKANYGYTF
cdr3_nt: TGTGCCAGCAGCTCGGACAGGAAGGCTAACTATGGCTACACCTTC

v_call: TRBV4-2
d_call: TRBD1
j_call: TRBJ1-1
clone_size: NA
cdr3_length: 20
cdr3_aa: CASSRQRPLTGDSLNTEAFF
cdr3_nt: TGTGCCAGCAGCCGGCAACGGCCCCTAACGGGGGACAGCTTGAACACTGAAGCTTTCTTT

v_call: TRBV5-1
d_call: NA
j_call: TRBJ1-6
clone_size: NA
cdr3_length: 13
cdr3_aa: CASSLEGNSPLHF
cdr3_nt: TGCGCCAGCAGCTTGGAGGGGAATTCACCCCTCCACTTT

v_call: TRBV7-2
d_call: TRBD2
j_call: TRBJ2-7
clone_size: NA
cdr3_length: 17
cdr3_aa: CASSLGWGGGRIYEQYF
cdr3_nt: TGTGCCAGCAGCTTAGGTTGGGGGGGAGGCAGAATTTACGAGCAGTACTTC

v_call: TRBV15
d_call: TRBD1
j_call: TRBJ2-3
clone_size: NA
cdr3_length: 15
cdr3_aa: CATSTRTGRADTQYF
cdr3_nt: TGTGCCACCAGCACTCGGACAGGGCGGGCAGATACGCAGTATTTT

v_call: TRBV5-1
d_call: TRBD1
j_call: TRBJ1-1
clone_size: NA
cdr3_length: 15
cdr3_aa: CASGLQGGLNTEAFF
cdr3_nt: TGCGCCAGCGGGCTCCAGGGGGGATTGAACACTGAAGCTTTCTTT

v_call: TRBV2
d_call: TRBD1
j_call: TRBJ1-5
clone_size: NA
cdr3_length: 15
cdr3_aa: CASSVQGHPNQPQHF
cdr3_nt: TGTGCCAGCAGTGTACAGGGGCACCCCAATCAGCCCCAGCATTTT

v_call: TRBV10-2
d_call: NA
j_call: TRBJ2-6
clone_size: NA
cdr3_length: 15
cdr3_aa: CASRVQDSGANVLTF
cdr3_nt: TGCGCCAGCAGGGTCCAGGATTCTGGGGCCAACGTCCTGACTTTC